The TCR beta chain under discussion was sequenced for a study of T cells after yellow fever vaccination. Study observations and caveats: A limited proportion of clonotypes was detected within both the CD4 and CD8 compartments.

Germline lookup yields CDR1 SEHNR and CDR2 FQNEAQ (reference sequence). Germline trimming cut 1 base from V and 0 bases from J; bases unmatched to any gene: 3. The CDR3 sequence is 15 residues long. From the 5' RACE reads, TCRdb called clonotypes with MiXCR, one entry per CDR3 protein. Among about 58,000 distinct CDR3 sequences listed, approximately 6% were seen once. Source: PBMCs, either bulk or a sorted T-cell subset (CD4+, CD8+, memory, or dextramer-sorted; not recorded which), taken on the day of the yellow fever booster vaccination. This rearrangement joins TRBV7-9 to TRBJ2-7, with 7 bases fitting TRBD2. This sequence was found in a man younger than 35 who received the YFV17D yellow fever vaccine. The CDR3 DNA is TGTGCCAGCAGCTTAGTGCGGGGGAACTCCTACGAGCAGTACTTC. Protein sequence: CASSLVRGNSYEQYF.